A selection of T cell receptor beta chains follows, all from one sample in a study of beta chain features in type 1 diabetes. Here immunoSEQ multiplex PCR was the method, and the copy in TCRdb shows in-frame clones only, minus some. The sample consists of about 300,000 clones, approximately 13% of them appearing once. What was sequenced was naive CD4+ T cells from blood. The receptors were sampled from a young woman with type 1 diabetes. CDR3s include the opening cysteine and the closing phenylalanine or tryptophan. D genes are given only for firm matches. Clone sizes are given selectively: once, few, many, or a class where the clone is expanded.

>16|.|TRBD2|TRBJ2-1|TRBV28
TGTGCCAGCAGGAGCCGTAGCGGGAGGCAGTACAATGAGCAGTTCTTC
CASRSRSGRQYNEQFF
>14|.|TRBD1|TRBJ1-4|TRBV27
TGTGCCAGCAGTTCCGGACAGGGGATGGGGAAACTGTTTTTT
CASSSGQGMGKLFF
>14|.|TRBD2|TRBJ2-1|TRBV5-4
TGTGCCAGCAGCCGCCTCGGGGAGGGCGATGAGCAGTTCTTC
CASSRLGEGDEQFF
>16|.|TRBD1|TRBJ2-3|TRBV11-2
TGTGCCAGCAGCTTAGCAGGGGGCTTTAGCACAGATACGCAGTATTTT
CASSLAGGFSTDTQYF
>17|.|TRBD2|TRBJ2-3|TRBV7-2
TGTGCCAGCAGCTTAGGGTCTAGCGGGAGAAGGACAGATACGCAGTATTTT
CASSLGSSGRRTDTQYF
>14|.|.|TRBJ1-5|TRBV7-9
TGTGCCAGCAGCTTCGAGGGTGTCAATCAGCCCCAGCATTTT
CASSFEGVNQPQHF
>13|few|.|TRBJ1-1|TRBV29-1
TGCAGCGTTGTAGGTCGGGGGAACACTGAAGCTTTCTTT
CSVVGRGNTEAFF
>16|.|TRBD2|TRBJ2-1|TRBV25-1
TGTGCCAGCAGTTCGTCTACGGGACTAAAAAACAATGAGCAGTTCTTC
CASSSSTGLKNNEQFF
>15|.|TRBD1|TRBJ2-5|TRBV7-9
TGTGCCAGCAGCTCCCTGACAGGGGTTGGGGAGACCCAGTACTTC
CASSSLTGVGETQYF
>14|few|.|TRBJ2-3|TRBV15
TGTGCCACCAGCAGAGATGTCCCCGGGAATACGCAGTATTTT
CATSRDVPGNTQYF
>13|.|.|TRBJ1-5|TRBV30
TGTGCCTGGAGCCTCGACAGCATTCAGCCCCAGCATTTT
CAWSLDSIQPQHF
>13|.|.|TRBJ2-5|TRBV19
TGTGCCAGTAGTCCCTTGGCCCAAGAGACCCAGTACTTC
CASSPLAQETQYF
>13|few|TRBD2|TRBJ2-5|TRBV29-1
TGCAGCGCTGAAGGAGGCGGGAGAGAGACCCAGTACTTC
CSAEGGGRETQYF
>13|few|.|TRBJ1-2|TRBV11-2
TGTGCCAGCAGCTTAGACAGAAACTATGGCTACACCTTC
CASSLDRNYGYTF
>13|few|.|TRBJ1-2|TRBV5-1
TGCGCCAGCGGAGACAGCCCTAACTATGGCTACACCTTC
CASGDSPNYGYTF
>15|few|.|TRBJ2-5|TRBV7-8
TGTGCCAGCAGCTTCGACAGACCCCCGGGAGAGACCCAGTACTTC
CASSFDRPPGETQYF
>15|.|.|TRBJ1-2|TRBV5-4
TGTGCCAGCAGCTTGGGGCCAGATCTCACCTATGGCTACACCTTC
CASSLGPDLTYGYTF